This T cell receptor beta chain was profiled in a study of cytotoxic CD8 clonotypes in ibrutinib-treated CLL. Study-wide context: Researchers reported ten to eleven relapsed/refractory and about 15 treatment-naive patients, around 17 of them IGHV unmutated. Partial responses totalled approximately 25 and complete responses 2; after median 68 months, roughly 14 remained remitted and around twelve progressed.

Sequencing used immunoSEQ multiplex PCR; TCRdb keeps in-frame clones, though not all of them. Among some 350,000 clones, approximately 67% were seen once, and the ten largest hold just under 6.5%. The CDR3 is 17 residues long. Trimming pared 7 bases from V and 0 bases from J, leaving 18 bases between. Germline CDR1 and CDR2: LGHNT and FRNRAP. This TCR was sampled from a human donor with chronic lymphocytic leukemia. The V and J genes are TRBV12-5 and TRBJ1-4; D gene unclear. Specimen: PBMCs, collected after 36 months of ibrutinib treatment. The CDR3 nucleotides read TGTGCTAGTGCCCCAGCCCGGAGACCGACAACTAATGAAAAACTGTTTTTT. Translation gives CASAPARRPTTNEKLFF.